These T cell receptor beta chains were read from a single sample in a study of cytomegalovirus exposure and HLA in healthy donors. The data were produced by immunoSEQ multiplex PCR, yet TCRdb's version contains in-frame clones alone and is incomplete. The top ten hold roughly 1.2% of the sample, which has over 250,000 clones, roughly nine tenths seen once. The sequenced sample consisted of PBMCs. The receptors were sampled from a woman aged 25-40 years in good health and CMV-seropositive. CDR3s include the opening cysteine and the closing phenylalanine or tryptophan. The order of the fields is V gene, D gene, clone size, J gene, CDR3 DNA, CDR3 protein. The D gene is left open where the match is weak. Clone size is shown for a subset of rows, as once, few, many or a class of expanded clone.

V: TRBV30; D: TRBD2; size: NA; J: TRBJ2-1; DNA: TGTGCCTGGAGTGTAACCGGGGGGAGGGAGCAGTTCTTC; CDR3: CAWSVTGGREQFF
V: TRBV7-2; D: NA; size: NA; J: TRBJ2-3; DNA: TGTGCCAGCAGCTTAGCGGCGGGGAGCACAGATACGCAGTATTTT; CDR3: CASSLAAGSTDTQYF
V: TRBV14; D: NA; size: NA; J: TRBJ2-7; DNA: TGTGCCAGCAGTCCCAGGCGGGACGACGAGCAGTACTTC; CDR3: CASSPRRDDEQYF
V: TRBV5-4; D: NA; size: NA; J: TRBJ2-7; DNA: TGTGCCAGCAGAATAAGGGAATCCTACGAGCAGTACTTC; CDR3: CASRIRESYEQYF
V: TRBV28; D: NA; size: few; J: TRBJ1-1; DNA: TGTGCCAGCACCTCCATCGGGGTCCCGCTGAACACTGAAGCTTTCTTT; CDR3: CASTSIGVPLNTEAFF
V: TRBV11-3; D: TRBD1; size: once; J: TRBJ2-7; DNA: TGTGCCAGCAGCTCGGGACAGGGCCTAGACGAGCAGTACTTC; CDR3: CASSSGQGLDEQYF
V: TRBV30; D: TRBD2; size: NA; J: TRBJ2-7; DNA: TGTGCCTGGAGTGTACGGTTAGCGGGGGCCTCCTACGAGCAGTACTTC; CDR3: CAWSVRLAGASYEQYF
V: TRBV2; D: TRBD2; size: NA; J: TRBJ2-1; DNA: TGTGCCAGCAGTGAAGGCATAGGACTAGCGGGTGCTAGCTCCTACAATGAGCAGTTCTTC; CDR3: CASSEGIGLAGASSYNEQFF
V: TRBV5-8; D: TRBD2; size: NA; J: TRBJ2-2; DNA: TGTGCCAGCAGCTTGGTTTCCGCCGGGAGGGGCGGGGAGCTGTTTTTT; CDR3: CASSLVSAGRGGELFF
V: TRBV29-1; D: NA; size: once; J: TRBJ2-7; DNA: TGCAGCGTAAGCAGGGGAGAGGTCTACGAGCAGTACTTC; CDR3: CSVSRGEVYEQYF
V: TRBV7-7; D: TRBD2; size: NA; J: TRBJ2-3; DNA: TGTGCCAGCAGCCGGGGACTAGCGGGAGCGGGGGATACGCAGTATTTT; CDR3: CASSRGLAGAGDTQYF
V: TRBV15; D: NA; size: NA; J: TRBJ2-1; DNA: TGTGCCACCAGCAGAGATCGGTTAGGCGGCGATGAGCAGTTCTTC; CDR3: CATSRDRLGGDEQFF
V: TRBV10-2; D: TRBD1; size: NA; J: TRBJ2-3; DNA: TGCGCCAGCAGTGAAAGGGGACAGGGAGGCACAGATACGCAGTATTTT; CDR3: CASSERGQGGTDTQYF
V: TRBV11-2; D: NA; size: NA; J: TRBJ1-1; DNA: TGTGCCAGCAGCTTAGATTTTCTCTCTGAAGCTTTCTTT; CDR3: CASSLDFLSEAFF
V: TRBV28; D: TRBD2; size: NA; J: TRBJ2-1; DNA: TGTGCCAGCAGTCGGGGGGGCAATGAGCAGTTCTTC; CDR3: CASSRGGNEQFF
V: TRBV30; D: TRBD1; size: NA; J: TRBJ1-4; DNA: TGTGCCTGGAACCATGATGACAGGGCTAGTAATGAAAAACTGTTTTTT; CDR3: CAWNHDDRASNEKLFF
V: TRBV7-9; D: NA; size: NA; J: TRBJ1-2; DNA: TGTGCCAGCAGCTTAGAGCAGGAAGCCTTC; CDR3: CASSLEQEAF
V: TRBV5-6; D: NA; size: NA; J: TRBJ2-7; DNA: TGTGCCAGCAGCTTGGATCGGAACTCCTACGAGCAGTACTTC; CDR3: CASSLDRNSYEQYF
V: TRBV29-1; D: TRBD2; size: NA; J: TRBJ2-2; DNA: TGCAGCGTTACCCGCGGGGGGCGGGTCGGGGAGCTGTTTTTT; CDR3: CSVTRGGRVGELFF
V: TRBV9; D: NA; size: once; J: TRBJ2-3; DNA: TGTGCCAGCAGCGTAGGTATTAGCATTACAGATACGCAGTATTTT; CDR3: CASSVGISITDTQYF
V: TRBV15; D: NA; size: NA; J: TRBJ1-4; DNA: TGTGCCACCAGCAGAGGTAACGGGGGTCCTAATGAAAAACTGTTTTTT; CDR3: CATSRGNGGPNEKLFF
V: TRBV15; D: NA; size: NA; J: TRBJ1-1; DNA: TGTGCCACCAAGATCAGGGAGGCGAACACTGAAGCTTTCTTT; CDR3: CATKIREANTEAFF
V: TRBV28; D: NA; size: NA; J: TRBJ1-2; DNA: TGTGCCAGCAGTCCCCGGACCCACGGGCCTGGCTACACCTTC; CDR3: CASSPRTHGPGYTF
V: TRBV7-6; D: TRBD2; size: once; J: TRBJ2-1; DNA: TGTGCCAGCAGCTTAAGACTAGCGAACAATGAGCAGTTCTTC; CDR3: CASSLRLANNEQFF
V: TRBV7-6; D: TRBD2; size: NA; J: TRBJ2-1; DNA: TGTGCCAGCAGCTTCCCGGGACTAGCGGGAGGGCCTGATGTTTCCTACAATGAGCAGTTCTTC; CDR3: CASSFPGLAGGPDVSYNEQFF
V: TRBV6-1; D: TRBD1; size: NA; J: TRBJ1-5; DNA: TGTGCCAGCAGTGAGATCGGGGGACAGGGCAATCAGCCCCAGCATTTT; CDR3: CASSEIGGQGNQPQHF
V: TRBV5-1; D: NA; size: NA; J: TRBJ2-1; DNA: TGCGCCAGCAGCTCGGGTGGGGACTCCTACAATGAGCAGTTCTTC; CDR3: CASSSGGDSYNEQFF
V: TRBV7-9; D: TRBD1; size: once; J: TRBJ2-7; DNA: TGTGCCAGCAGCTTGAGGGGGAGTGGAGGGACAGGGGCCTACGAGCAGTACTTC; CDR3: CASSLRGSGGTGAYEQYF
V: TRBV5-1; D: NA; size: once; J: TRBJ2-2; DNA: TGCGCCAGCCCCGACACACGCACCGGGGAGCTGTTTTTT; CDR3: CASPDTRTGELFF
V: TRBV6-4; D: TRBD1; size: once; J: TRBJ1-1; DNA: TGTGCCAGCAGTCACTCCGGGACAGGGGAAGGGAAAGCTTTCTTT; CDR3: CASSHSGTGEGKAFF
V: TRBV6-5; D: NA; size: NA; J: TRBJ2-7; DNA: TGTGCCAGCAGTTACGAACAGGGAGGAGAGCAGTACTTC; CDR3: CASSYEQGGEQYF
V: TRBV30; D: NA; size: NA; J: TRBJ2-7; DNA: TGTGCCTGGAGTGTTGGGGGCTACGAGCAGTACTTC; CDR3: CAWSVGGYEQYF
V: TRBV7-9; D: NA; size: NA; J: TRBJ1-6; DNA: TGTGCCAGCAGCCCCGGGGGGGCCGCACCCCTCCACTTT; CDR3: CASSPGGAAPLHF
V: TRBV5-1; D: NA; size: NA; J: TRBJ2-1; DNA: TGCGCCAGCAGCTTCCGTAGTTCGGATGAGCAGTTCTTC; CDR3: CASSFRSSDEQFF
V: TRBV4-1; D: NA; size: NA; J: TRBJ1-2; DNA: TGCGCCAGCAGCCAAGCGCTACCAACCAGATCAAACTATGGCTACACCTTC; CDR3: CASSQALPTRSNYGYTF
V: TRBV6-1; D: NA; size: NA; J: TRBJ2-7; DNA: TGTGCCAGCAGAAGAGCAGCAGGGGCCTACGAGCAGTACTTC; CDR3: CASRRAAGAYEQYF
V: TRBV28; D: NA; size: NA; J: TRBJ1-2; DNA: TGTGCCAGCAGTTTGTCCGGGACGACCTATGGCTACACCTTC; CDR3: CASSLSGTTYGYTF
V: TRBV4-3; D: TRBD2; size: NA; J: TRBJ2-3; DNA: TGCGCCAGCAGCCAAGATATTTCGGATAGCGGGAGGGAGGATACGCAGTATTTT; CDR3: CASSQDISDSGREDTQYF
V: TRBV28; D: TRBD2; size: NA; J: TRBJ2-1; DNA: TGTGCCAGCAGCCGATCTAGCGGGAGTTCACACAATGAGCAGTTCTTC; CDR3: CASSRSSGSSHNEQFF
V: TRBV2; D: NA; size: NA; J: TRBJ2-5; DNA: TGTGCCAGCAGTGAATATTTAATAGGCCGCTCCTATAGGGAGACCCAGTACTTC; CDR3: CASSEYLIGRSYRETQYF
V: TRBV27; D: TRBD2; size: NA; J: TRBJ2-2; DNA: TGTGCCACCCGGGGTAGCGGGAGAGGAGCCGGGGAGCTGTTTTTT; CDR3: CATRGSGRGAGELFF
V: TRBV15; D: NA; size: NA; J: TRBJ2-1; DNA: TGTGCCACCAGCAGACCCGGACGGCGTGAGCAGTTCTTC; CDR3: CATSRPGRREQFF
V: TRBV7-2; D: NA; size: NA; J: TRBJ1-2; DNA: TGTGCCAGCAGCCTCCAAAACTATGGCTACACCTTC; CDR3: CASSLQNYGYTF
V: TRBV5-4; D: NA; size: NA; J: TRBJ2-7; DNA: TGTGCCAGCAGCTTGGGGGGGTCTCACTACGAGCAGTACTTC; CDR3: CASSLGGSHYEQYF
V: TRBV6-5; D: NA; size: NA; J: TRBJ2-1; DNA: TGTGCCAGCAGTCCCATCGACAGTTACAATGAGCAGTTCTTC; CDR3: CASSPIDSYNEQFF
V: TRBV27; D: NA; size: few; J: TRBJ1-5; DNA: TGTGCCAGCAGGGGAGTTTATGGCAATCAGCCCCAGCATTTT; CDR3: CASRGVYGNQPQHF
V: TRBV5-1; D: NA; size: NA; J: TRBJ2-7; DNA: TGCGCCAGCAGCTTTACCCAGCGGGCTAATCCCTACGAGCAGTACTTC; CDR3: CASSFTQRANPYEQYF
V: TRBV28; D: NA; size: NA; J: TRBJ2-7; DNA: TGTGCCAGCAGTTTATTTTCGGGACTGACCTACGAGCAGTACTTC; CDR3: CASSLFSGLTYEQYF
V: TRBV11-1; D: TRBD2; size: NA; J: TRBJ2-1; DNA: TGTGCCAGCACCTCAGCCGAGACTAGCGGGAGCACGAATGAGCAGTTCTTC; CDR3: CASTSAETSGSTNEQFF
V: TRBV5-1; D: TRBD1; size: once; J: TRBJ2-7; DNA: TGCGCCAGCAGAGCCGGGACAGGGGTCGAGCAGTACTTC; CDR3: CASRAGTGVEQYF